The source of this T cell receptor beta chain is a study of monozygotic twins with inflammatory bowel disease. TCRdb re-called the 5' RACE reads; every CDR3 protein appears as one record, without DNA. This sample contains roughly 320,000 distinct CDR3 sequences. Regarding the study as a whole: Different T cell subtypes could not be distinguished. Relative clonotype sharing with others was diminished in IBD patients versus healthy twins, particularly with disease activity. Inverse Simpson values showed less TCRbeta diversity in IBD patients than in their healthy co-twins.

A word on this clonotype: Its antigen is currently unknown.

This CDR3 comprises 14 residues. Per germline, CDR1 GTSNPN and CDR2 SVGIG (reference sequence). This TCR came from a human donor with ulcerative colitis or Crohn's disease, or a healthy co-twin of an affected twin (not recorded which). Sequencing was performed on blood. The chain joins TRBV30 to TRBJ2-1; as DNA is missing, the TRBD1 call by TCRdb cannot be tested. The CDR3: CAWNKDRVENEQFF. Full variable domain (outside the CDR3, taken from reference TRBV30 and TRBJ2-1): SQTIHQWPATLVQPVGSPLSLECTVEGTSNPNLYWYRQAAGRGLQLLFYSVGIGQISSEVPQNLSASRPQDRQFILSSKKLLLSDSGFYLCAWNKDRVENEQFFGPGTRLTVL.